These 19 T cell receptor beta chains came from one sample sequenced in a study of cytomegalovirus exposure and HLA in healthy donors. TCRdb's copy holds only in-frame clones and misses some; the assay was immunoSEQ multiplex PCR. Altogether about 79,000 clones are present, more than 85% being singletons, with the ten largest covering 3.6%. Material for sequencing was PBMCs. Receptor source: a woman between 25 and 40 years old in good health and CMV-seronegative.

The chain combines TRBV5-4 with TRBJ1-1; TRBD1 aligns across 7 bases. The CDR3 is 16 amino acids. The V gene end was trimmed by 4 bases and the J gene end by 0 bases; junction bases not matched to a gene: 9. Per germline, CDR1 SGHNT and CDR2 YYREEE (reference sequence). The CDR3 is CASSGGTEMMNTEAFF. The CDR3 DNA follows: TGTGCCAGCAGCGGCGGGACAGAAATGATGAACACTGAAGCTTTCTTT.

V usage is TRBV5-3 and J usage is TRBJ1-1; D unresolved. TRBV5-3 is sorted into the ORF group, with uncertain function. The length of the CDR3 is 14 residues. Trimming removed 1 base at V and 1 base at J, with 8 bases between. CDR3 nucleotides: TGTGCCAGAAGCTTGCTAACTAAGAACACTGAAGCTTTCTTT. It encodes CARSLLTKNTEAFF.

The chain has TRBV18 and TRBJ1-4; 7 nucleotides align to TRBD1. The length of the CDR3 is 16 residues. Germline V gene data show CDR1 as KGHSH and CDR2 as LQKENI. V lost 2 bases, J lost 0 bases, and 3 bases stayed unmatched. CDR3 DNA sequence: TGTGCCAGCTCACCAGGACAGGCCGCAACTAATGAAAAACTGTTTTTT. This translates into CASSPGQAATNEKLFF. The full variable domain, its missing parts supplied by reference TRBV18 and TRBJ1-4, is NAGVMQNPRHLVRRRGQEARLRCSPMKGHSHVYWYRQLPEEGLKFMVYLQKENIIDESGMPKERFSAEFPKEGPSILRIQQVVRGDSAAYFCASSPGQAATNEKLFFGSGTQLSVL.

The rearrangement links TRBV6-6 to TRBJ2-7; no reliable D call. This CDR3 spans 11 amino acids. Per the germline V gene, CDR1 is MNHNY and CDR2 is SVGAGI (reference sequence). The germline V and J ends were trimmed by 6 bases and 3 bases, with 6 bases remaining between them. The CDR3 protein is CASRLGYEQYF. DNA for the CDR3: TGTGCCAGCAGGCTAGGCTACGAGCAGTACTTC.

The genes are TRBV27 and TRBJ2-1; 8 nucleotides match TRBD1. The V and J ends lost 6 bases and 6 bases, in that order; junction bases with no gene match: 7. This CDR3 spans 14 amino acids. The germline V gene encodes CDR1 MNHEY and CDR2 SMNVEV (reference sequence). CDR3 sequence: CASSWDRTSNEQFF. In DNA form, the CDR3 reads TGTGCCAGCAGCTGGGACAGGACGAGCAATGAGCAGTTCTTC.

V is TRBV19 and J is TRBJ1-1; no clear D. Germline V gene data show CDR1 as LNHDA and CDR2 as SQIVND (reference sequence). The V gene lost 1 base and the J gene lost 1 base, with 10 bases spanning the gap. CDR3 size: 15 residues. The DNA for the CDR3 is TGTGCCAGTAGTATAGTTTCGGCGGGGAACACTGAAGCTTTCTTT. Amino acids: CASSIVSAGNTEAFF. Variable domain in full (rest from reference TRBV19 and TRBJ1-1): DGGITQSPKYLFRKEGQNVTLSCEQNLNHDAMYWYRQDPGQGLRLIYYSQIVNDFQKGDIAEGYSVSREKKESFPLTVTSAQKNPTAFYLCASSIVSAGNTEAFFGQGTRLTVV.

The V call is TRBV6-5, the J call TRBJ2-7; tentatively, D is TRBD1 (8 bases). The CDR3 runs 15 residues. Germline V gene lookup returns CDR1 MNHEY and CDR2 SVGAGI. V was clipped by 4 bases and J by 1 base, with 14 bases between them. This chain's CDR3 is CASSWNRGGSYEQYF. CDR3 DNA sequence: TGTGCCAGCAGTTGGAACAGGGGGGGGTCCTACGAGCAGTACTTC.

This sequence joins TRBV6-5 and TRBJ1-3; D is ambiguous. Trimming left V 4 bases short and J 7 bases short, with 20 bases between. This CDR3 has 16 residues. Germline values: CDR1 MNHEY, CDR2 SVGAGI. DNA of the CDR3: TGTGCCAGCAGTTCCCCCGCGCCGGGTGTATTGAACACCATATATTTT. Its translation: CASSSPAPGVLNTIYF.

This chain connects TRBV10-3 to TRBJ1-1; D gene uncertain. V was cut by 8 bases and J by 1 base, with 5 bases left in between. This CDR3 comprises 11 residues. CDR1 is ENHRY, CDR2 SYGVKD, per germline. The CDR3 region has the DNA TGTGCCATCTCGGGGAACACTGAAGCTTTCTTT. Its protein is CAISGNTEAFF.

For the CDR3, the DNA is TGTGCCAGCAGTCTCAACTCCTATGGCTACACCTTC. This gives the protein CASSLNSYGYTF. The genes are TRBV28 and TRBJ1-2; D remains unclear. With 5 bases removed from V and 4 bases from J, the gap between germline ends came to 8 bases. This CDR3 contains 12 residues. Germline V gene sequence: CDR1 MDHEN, CDR2 SYDVKM.

The V and J genes are TRBV4-1 and TRBJ1-5; D remains unclear. Germline V gene lookup returns CDR1 MGHRA and CDR2 YSYEKL. The CDR3 extends over 16 amino acids. V lost 0 bases, J lost 2 bases, and 11 bases lay in between. The chain's CDR3 is CASSQEMAVRNQPQHF. DNA for the CDR3: TGCGCCAGCAGCCAAGAAATGGCAGTTCGCAATCAGCCCCAGCATTTT.

The rearrangement links TRBV5-4 to TRBJ1-6; D is ambiguous. This CDR3 spans 13 amino acids. Trimming pared 2 bases from V and 9 bases from J, leaving 9 bases between. The germline gives CDR1 SGHNT, CDR2 YYREEE (reference sequence). CDR3: CASSFTDRSPLHF. The CDR3 region has the DNA TGTGCCAGCAGCTTCACAGACCGTTCACCCCTCCACTTT. The variable domain in full, completed from reference TRBV5-4 and TRBJ1-6, reads ETGVTQSPTHLIKTRGQQVTLRCSSQSGHNTVSWYQQALGQGPQFIFQYYREEENGRGNFPPRFSGLQFPNYSSELNVNALELDDSALYLCASSFTDRSPLHFGNGTRLTVT.

This sequence joins TRBV21-1 and TRBJ2-5; TRBD1, as called in the table, went unchecked against the DNA. TRBV21-1 is a pseudogene. CDR3 size: 18 residues. CDR3 nucleotides: TGTGCCAGCAGCAACCTCGGGACAGGGGGCGATGTTGGAGAGACCCAGTACTTC. Its translation: CASSNLGTGGDVGETQYF.

This chain uses TRBV5-3 with TRBJ1-1, with TRBD1 identical over 8 bases. TRBV5-3 is known as an ORF, though its function is uncertain. The V segment lost 4 bases and the J segment 2 bases; nucleotides outside the gene matches: 16. The CDR3 is 18 amino acids. The DNA for the CDR3 is TGTGCCAGAAGCGCGGACCTACTTGGGACAGGAGAAAACACTGAAGCTTTCTTT. Encoded protein: CARSADLLGTGENTEAFF.

The chain recombines TRBV6-1 with TRBJ1-2, with no clear D. V lost 6 bases and J 2 bases, leaving 10 bases between the germline ends. Germline CDR1 and CDR2: MNHNS and SASEGT. The CDR3 contains 13 residues. The CDR3: CASRVGANYGYTF. The CDR3 DNA is TGTGCCAGCAGGGTGGGCGCGAACTATGGCTACACCTTC.

The rearrangement uses TRBV28 and TRBJ1-2; D might be TRBD1 (6 bases). The CDR3 totals 14 residues. Trimming removed 11 bases at V and 3 bases at J, with 19 bases between. Germline CDR1 is MDHEN and CDR2 is SYDVKM. The CDR3 DNA reads as TGTGCCCGAAACAACAGGGATGGCGACTATGGCTACACCTTC. It specifies CARNNRDGDYGYTF.

The rearrangement joins TRBV6-6 to TRBJ1-2; 7 nucleotides agree with TRBD1. In germline, CDR1 is MNHNY, CDR2 SVGAGI (reference sequence). The CDR3 spans 13 residues. V shed 7 bases and J 2 bases; nucleotides not matched to a gene: 4. CDR3 nucleotide sequence: TGTGCCAGCACCCGACAGGGAAACTATGGCTACACCTTC. This gives the protein CASTRQGNYGYTF.

This rearrangement joins TRBV18 to TRBJ1-1; 8 nucleotides match TRBD1. The CDR3 has 15 amino acids. Germline V CDR1 and CDR2: KGHSH, LQKENI. Germline trimming cut 2 bases from V and 5 bases from J; bases unmatched to any gene: 7. The CDR3 protein is CASSPKSGGSTEAFF. CDR3 bases: TGTGCCAGCTCACCAAAATCAGGGGGCTCGACTGAAGCTTTCTTT. The entire variable domain, with the rest obtained from reference TRBV18 and TRBJ1-1, is as follows: NAGVMQNPRHLVRRRGQEARLRCSPMKGHSHVYWYRQLPEEGLKFMVYLQKENIIDESGMPKERFSAEFPKEGPSILRIQQVVRGDSAAYFCASSPKSGGSTEAFFGQGTRLTVV.

The chain is built from TRBV27 and TRBJ2-3, with TRBD1 as a possible D gene (6 bases). The germline gives CDR1 MNHEY, CDR2 SMNVEV (reference sequence). The CDR3 totals 15 residues. V was shortened by 3 bases and J by 2 bases, with 12 bases between the two germline ends. The CDR3, as DNA: TGTGCCAGCAGTTTCCGGGACACTATCACAGATACGCAGTATTTT. It is translated as CASSFRDTITDTQYF.